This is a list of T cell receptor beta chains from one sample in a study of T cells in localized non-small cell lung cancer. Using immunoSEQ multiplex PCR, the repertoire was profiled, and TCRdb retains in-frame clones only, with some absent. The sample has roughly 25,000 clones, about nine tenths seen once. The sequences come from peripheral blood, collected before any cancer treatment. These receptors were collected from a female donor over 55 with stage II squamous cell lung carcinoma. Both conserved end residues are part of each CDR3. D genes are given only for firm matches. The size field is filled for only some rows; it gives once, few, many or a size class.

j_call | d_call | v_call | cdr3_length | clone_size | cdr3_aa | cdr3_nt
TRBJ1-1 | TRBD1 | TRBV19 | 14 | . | CASSIDREVTEAFF | TGTGCCAGTAGTATCGACAGGGAGGTAACTGAAGCTTTCTTT
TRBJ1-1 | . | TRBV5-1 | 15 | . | CASSLPISGETEAFF | TGCGCCAGCAGCTTGCCCATTTCGGGGGAGACTGAAGCTTTCTTT
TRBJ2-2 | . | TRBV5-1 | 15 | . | CASSLEQGGTGELFF | TGCGCCAGCAGCTTGGAACAGGGTGGGACCGGGGAGCTGTTTTTT
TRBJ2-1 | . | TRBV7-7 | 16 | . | CASSPGRTVVNNEQFF | TGTGCCAGCAGCCCTGGAAGGACAGTAGTGAACAATGAGCAGTTCTTC
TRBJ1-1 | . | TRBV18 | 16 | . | CASSPGGASTGTEAFF | TGTGCCAGCTCACCCGGGGGGGCCAGTACGGGCACTGAAGCTTTCTTT
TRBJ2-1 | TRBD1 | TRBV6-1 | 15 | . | CASDGDRWNYNEQFF | TGTGCCAGCGATGGGGACAGGTGGAACTACAATGAGCAGTTCTTC
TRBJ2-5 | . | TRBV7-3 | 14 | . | CASSPLGGPETQYF | TGTGCCAGCAGCCCACTTGGGGGGCCAGAGACCCAGTACTTC
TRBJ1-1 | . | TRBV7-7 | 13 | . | CASSPNRNTEAFF | TGTGCCAGCAGCCCAAACAGGAACACTGAAGCTTTCTTT
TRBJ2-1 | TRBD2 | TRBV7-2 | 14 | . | CASSLPGGRNEQFF | TGTGCCAGCAGCTTACCGGGAGGGAGAAATGAGCAGTTCTTC
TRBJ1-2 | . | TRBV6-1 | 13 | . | CASSEDPGEGYTF | TGTGCCAGCAGTGAAGACCCCGGGGAAGGCTACACCTTC
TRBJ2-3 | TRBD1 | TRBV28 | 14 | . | CASGETGGTDTQYF | TGTGCCAGCGGAGAGACAGGGGGGACAGATACGCAGTATTTT
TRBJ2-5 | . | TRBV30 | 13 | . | CAWSVQNQETQYF | TGTGCCTGGAGTGTACAAAATCAAGAGACCCAGTACTTC
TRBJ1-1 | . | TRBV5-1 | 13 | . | CASSLGQRDEAFF | TGCGCCAGCAGCTTGGGACAAAGAGACGAAGCTTTCTTT
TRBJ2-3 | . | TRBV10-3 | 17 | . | CAISELGHSASTDTQYF | TGTGCCATCAGTGAACTCGGGCATAGTGCTAGCACAGATACGCAGTATTTT
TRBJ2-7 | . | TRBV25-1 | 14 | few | CASDRDSSPYEQYF | TGTGCCAGCGACCGGGACTCCTCTCCCTACGAGCAGTACTTC
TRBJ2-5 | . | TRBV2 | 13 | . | CASSVARGETQYF | TGTGCCAGCAGTGTAGCGAGGGGAGAGACCCAGTACTTC
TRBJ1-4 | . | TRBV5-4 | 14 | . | CASSLDEGSEKLFF | TGTGCCAGCAGCTTGGATGAGGGGTCCGAAAAACTGTTTTTT
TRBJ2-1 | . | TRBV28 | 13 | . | CASSLASSNEQFF | TGTGCCAGCAGTTTAGCCTCCAGCAATGAGCAGTTCTTC
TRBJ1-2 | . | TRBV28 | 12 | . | CASNSPGGSYTF | TGTGCCAGCAACAGCCCTGGTGGGAGCTACACCTTC
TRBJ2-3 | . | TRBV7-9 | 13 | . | CASSLGGTDTQYF | TGTGCCAGCAGCTTAGGAGGAACAGATACGCAGTATTTT
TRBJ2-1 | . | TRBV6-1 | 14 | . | CASSELGMDNEQFF | TGTGCCAGCAGTGAACTGGGCATGGACAATGAGCAGTTCTTC
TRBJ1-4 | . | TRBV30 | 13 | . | CAWSVQGQGKLFF | TGTGCCTGGAGTGTACAAGGGCAAGGAAAACTGTTTTTT
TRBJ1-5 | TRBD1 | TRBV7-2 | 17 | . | CASSLVGQAYSNQPQHF | TGTGCCAGCAGCTTAGTCGGACAGGCTTATAGCAATCAGCCCCAGCATTTT
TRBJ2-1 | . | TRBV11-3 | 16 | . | CASSFEGLLGDNEQFF | TGTGCCAGCAGCTTTGAAGGTCTTCTAGGGGACAATGAGCAGTTCTTC
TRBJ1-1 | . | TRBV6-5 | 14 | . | CASSYTGTNTEAFF | TGTGCCAGCAGCTACACCGGGACAAACACTGAAGCTTTCTTT
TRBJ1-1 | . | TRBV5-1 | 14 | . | CASSLVLGNTEAFF | TGCGCCAGCAGCTTGGTCCTCGGGAACACTGAAGCTTTCTTT
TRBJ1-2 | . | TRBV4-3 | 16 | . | CASSRNTRGAEYGYTF | TGCGCCAGCAGTCGAAACACCCGGGGCGCGGAATATGGCTACACCTTC
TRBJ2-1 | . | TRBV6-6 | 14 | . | CASSGTPHGNEQFF | TGTGCCAGCAGCGGGACTCCCCATGGCAATGAGCAGTTCTTC
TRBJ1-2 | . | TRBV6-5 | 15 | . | CASSQQGTVLYGYTF | TGTGCCAGCAGTCAACAGGGAACCGTACTTTATGGCTACACCTTC
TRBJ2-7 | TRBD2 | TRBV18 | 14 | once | CASSPSGRAHEQYF | TGTGCCAGCTCGCCTAGCGGGAGGGCCCACGAGCAGTACTTC
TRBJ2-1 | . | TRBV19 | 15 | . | CASSIGRRTYNEQFF | TGTGCCAGTAGTATAGGGCGGCGGACCTACAATGAGCAGTTCTTC
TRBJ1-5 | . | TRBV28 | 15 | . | CASSLGGWGNQPQHF | TGTGCCAGCAGTTTAGGGGGCTGGGGCAATCAGCCCCAGCATTTT
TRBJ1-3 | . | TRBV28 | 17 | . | CASSPSSGVSSGNTIYF | TGTGCCAGCAGTCCTTCATCAGGGGTGAGCTCTGGAAACACCATATATTTT
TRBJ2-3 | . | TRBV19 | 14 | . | CASHSLEATDTQYF | TGTGCCAGTCATTCTCTAGAGGCGACAGATACGCAGTATTTT
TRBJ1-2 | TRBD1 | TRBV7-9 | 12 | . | CASSLQGGGYTF | TGTGCCAGCAGCTTACAGGGGGGGGGCTACACCTTC
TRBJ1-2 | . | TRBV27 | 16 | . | CASSSQYGQHDHEDTF | TGTGCCAGCAGTTCCCAATACGGACAGCACGATCATGAAGACACCTTC
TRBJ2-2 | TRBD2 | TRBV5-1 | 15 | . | CASSLGLAGDGELFF | TGCGCCAGCAGCTTGGGGCTAGCGGGAGATGGGGAGCTGTTTTTT